This T cell receptor beta chain was found in a study of blood T cell repertoires in COVID-19. Study context: The samples span acute and convalescent COVID-19 from the United States, Italy and Spain.

Per the original methods: From reference gene primer amplification, estimates of nucleated cell counts were derived. Assay used: immunoSEQ multiplex PCR; TCRdb lists only in-frame clones, some missing. Clone size and the V and J calls come from that table; the DNA yielded D and trimming. This sample has some 330,000 clones; 88% occur once, and the top ten carry over 4.5%. CDR1 and CDR2 from the germline V gene are SGHDT and YYEEEE. This CDR3 region has 18 residues. V dropped 1 base and J dropped 0; count of bases not matched to a gene: 7. The chain couples TRBV5-6 to TRBJ1-4; 9 bases agree with TRBD1. Input material: PBMCs or T cells enriched from blood (not recorded which). This sequence originates from a man aged 30 to 39 who had recovered from COVID-19. CDR3 loop: CASSLLQGALTTNEKLFF. The CDR3 DNA reads as TGTGCCAGCAGCTTGTTACAGGGGGCACTTACAACTAATGAAAAACTGTTTTTT. The full variable domain, with the rest looked up from reference TRBV5-6 and TRBJ1-4, is DAGVTQSPTHLIKTRGQQVTLRCSPKSGHDTVSWYQQALGQGPQFIFQYYEEEERQRGNFPDRFSGHQFPNYSSELNVNALLLGDSALYLCASSLLQGALTTNEKLFFGSGTQLSVL.